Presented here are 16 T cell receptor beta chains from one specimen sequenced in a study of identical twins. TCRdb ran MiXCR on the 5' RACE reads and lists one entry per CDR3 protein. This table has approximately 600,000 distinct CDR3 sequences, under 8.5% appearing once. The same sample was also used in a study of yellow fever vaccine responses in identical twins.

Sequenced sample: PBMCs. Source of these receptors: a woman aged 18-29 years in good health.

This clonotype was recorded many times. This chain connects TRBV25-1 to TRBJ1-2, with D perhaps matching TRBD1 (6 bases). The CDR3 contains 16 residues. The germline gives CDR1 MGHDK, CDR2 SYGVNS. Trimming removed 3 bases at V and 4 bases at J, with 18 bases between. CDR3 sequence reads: CASSDRTDETFYGYTF. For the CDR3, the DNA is TGTGCCAGCAGTGATCGGACAGACGAAACCTTCTATGGCTACACCTTC.

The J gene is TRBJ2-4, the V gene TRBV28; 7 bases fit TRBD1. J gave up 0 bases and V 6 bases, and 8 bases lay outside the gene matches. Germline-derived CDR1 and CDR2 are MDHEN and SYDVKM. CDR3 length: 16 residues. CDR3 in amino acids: CASSTGQTLAKNIQYF. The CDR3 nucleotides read TGTGCCAGCAGCACGGGACAGACCCTAGCCAAAAACATTCAGTACTTC.

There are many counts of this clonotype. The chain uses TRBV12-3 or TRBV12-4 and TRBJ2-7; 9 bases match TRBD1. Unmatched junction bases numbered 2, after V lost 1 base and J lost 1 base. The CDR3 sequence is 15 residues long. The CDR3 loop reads CASSLGDRASYEQYV. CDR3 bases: TGTGCCAGCAGTTTAGGGGACAGGGCTTCCTACGAGCAGTACGTC.

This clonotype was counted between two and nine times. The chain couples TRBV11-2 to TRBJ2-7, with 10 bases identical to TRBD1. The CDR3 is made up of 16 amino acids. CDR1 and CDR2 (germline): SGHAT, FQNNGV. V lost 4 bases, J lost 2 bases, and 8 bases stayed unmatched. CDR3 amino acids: CASSYSSGQGAYEQYV. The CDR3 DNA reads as TGTGCCAGCAGCTATAGCTCCGGACAGGGGGCCTACGAGCAGTACGTC.

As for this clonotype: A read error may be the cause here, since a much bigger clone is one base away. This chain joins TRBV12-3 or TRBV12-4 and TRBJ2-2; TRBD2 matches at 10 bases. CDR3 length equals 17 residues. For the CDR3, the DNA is TGTGCCTGCAGTCCCCGGACTAGCGGAACGAACACCGGGGAGCTGTTTTTT. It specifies CACSPRTSGTNTGELFF.

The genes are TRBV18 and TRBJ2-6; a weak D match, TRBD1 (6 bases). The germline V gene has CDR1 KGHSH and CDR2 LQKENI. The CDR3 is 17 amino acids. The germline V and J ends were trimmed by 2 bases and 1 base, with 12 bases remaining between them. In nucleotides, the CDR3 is TGTGCCAGCTCACCAGGGACACCGAGTTCTGGGGCCAACGTCCTGACTTTC. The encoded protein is CASSPGTPSSGANVLTF.

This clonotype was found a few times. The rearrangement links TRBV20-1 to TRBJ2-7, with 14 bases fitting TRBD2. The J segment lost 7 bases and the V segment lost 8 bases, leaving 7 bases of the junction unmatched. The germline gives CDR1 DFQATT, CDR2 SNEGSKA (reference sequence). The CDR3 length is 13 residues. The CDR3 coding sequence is TGCAGTATAGTAGGGACTAGCGGGGGTGAGCAGTACGTC. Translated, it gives CSIVGTSGGEQYV.

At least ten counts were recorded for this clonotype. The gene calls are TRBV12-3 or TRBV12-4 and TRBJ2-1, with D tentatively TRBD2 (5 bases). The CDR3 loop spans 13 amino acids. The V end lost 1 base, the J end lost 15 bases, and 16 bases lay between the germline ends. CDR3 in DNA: TGTGCCAGCAGTTTAGAGAGGGCTAGCCCCCCGTTCTTC. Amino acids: CASSLERASPPFF.

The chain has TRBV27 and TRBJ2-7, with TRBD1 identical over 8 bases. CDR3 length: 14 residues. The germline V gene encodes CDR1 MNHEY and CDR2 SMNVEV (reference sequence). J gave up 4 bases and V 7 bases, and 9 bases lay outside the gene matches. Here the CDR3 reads CASTPWDRPYEQYF. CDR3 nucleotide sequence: TGTGCCAGCACCCCTTGGGACAGGCCATACGAGCAGTACTTC.

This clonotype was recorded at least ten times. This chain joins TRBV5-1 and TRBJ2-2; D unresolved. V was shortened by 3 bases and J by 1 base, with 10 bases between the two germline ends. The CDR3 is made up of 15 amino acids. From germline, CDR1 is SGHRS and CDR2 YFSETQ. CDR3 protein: CASSSQPGNTGELFF. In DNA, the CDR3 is TGCGCCAGCAGCTCCCAGCCAGGGAACACCGGGGAGCTGTTTTTT.

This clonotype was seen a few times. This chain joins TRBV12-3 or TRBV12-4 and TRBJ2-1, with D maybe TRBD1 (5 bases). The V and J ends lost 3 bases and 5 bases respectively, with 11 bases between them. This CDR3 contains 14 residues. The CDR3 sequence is CASSLGQVNNEQFF. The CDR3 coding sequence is TGTGCCAGCAGTTTGGGGCAGGTGAACAATGAGCAGTTCTTC.

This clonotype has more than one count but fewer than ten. The CDR3 loop reads CASSLKGLAHTGELFF. CDR3 nucleotides: TGTGCCAGCAGCTTAAAGGGACTAGCCCACACCGGGGAGCTGTTTTTT. The chain joins TRBV7-2 to TRBJ2-2, with 9 positions matching TRBD2. V lost 2 bases, J lost 3 bases, and 4 bases stayed unmatched. The germline V gene has CDR1 SGHTA and CDR2 FQGNSA. CDR3 length: 16 amino acids.

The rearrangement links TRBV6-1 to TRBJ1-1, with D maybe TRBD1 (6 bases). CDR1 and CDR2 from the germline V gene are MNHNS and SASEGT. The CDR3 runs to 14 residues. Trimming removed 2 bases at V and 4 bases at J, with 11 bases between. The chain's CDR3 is CASSETGSFTEAFF. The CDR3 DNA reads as TGTGCCAGCAGTGAAACAGGGTCGTTCACTGAAGCTTTCTTT.

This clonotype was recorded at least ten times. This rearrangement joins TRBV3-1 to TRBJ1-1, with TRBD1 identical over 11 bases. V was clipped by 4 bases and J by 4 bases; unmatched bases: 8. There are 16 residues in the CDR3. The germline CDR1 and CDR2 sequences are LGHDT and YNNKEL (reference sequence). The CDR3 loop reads CASSRTGGGLITEAFF. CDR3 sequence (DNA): TGTGCCAGCAGCCGGACAGGGGGCGGTTTGATCACTGAAGCTTTCTTT.

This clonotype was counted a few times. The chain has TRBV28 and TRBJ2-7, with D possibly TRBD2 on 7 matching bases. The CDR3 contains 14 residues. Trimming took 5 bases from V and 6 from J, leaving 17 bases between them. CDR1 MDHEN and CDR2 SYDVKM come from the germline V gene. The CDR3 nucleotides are TGTGCCAGCAGTCTGGGGGGGGCATTCCGCGAGCAGTACTTC. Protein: CASSLGGAFREQYF. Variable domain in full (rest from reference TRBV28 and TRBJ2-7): DVKVTQSSRYLVKRTGEKVFLECVQDMDHENMFWYRQDPGLGLRLIYFSYDVKMKEKGDIPEGYSVSREKKERFSLILESASTNQTSMYLCASSLGGAFREQYFGPGTRLTVT.

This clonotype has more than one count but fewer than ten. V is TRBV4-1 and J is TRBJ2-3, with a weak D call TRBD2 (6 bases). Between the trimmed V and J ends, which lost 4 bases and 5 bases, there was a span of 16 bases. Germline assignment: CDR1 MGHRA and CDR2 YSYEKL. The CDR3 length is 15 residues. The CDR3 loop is CASSLGLSPGDTQYF. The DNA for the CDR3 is TGCGCCAGCAGCCTGGGACTTTCGCCCGGAGATACGCAGTATTTT.